This T cell receptor (beta chain) was identified in a study of cytomegalovirus exposure and HLA in healthy donors. General observations from the study: Analysis performed later found more than 15,000 TCR beta sequences associated with HLA alleles at 0.05 false discovery rate. Presence/absence analyses treated sequencing depth as roughly uniform across donors.

PCR used 60 Vbeta primers and 13 Jbeta primers. TCRdb keeps only in-frame clones here, not all; method: immunoSEQ multiplex PCR. This table holds 150,000 to 160,000 clones, about 85% found once. Germline V gene data show CDR1 as SGHRS and CDR2 as YFSETQ. The CDR3 runs to 14 residues. V lost 0 bases and J 5 bases, leaving 11 bases between the germline ends. As regards this clone: Its antigen is still unknown. Other DNA sequences in this specimen translate into the identical CDR3.

The chain recombines TRBV5-1 with TRBJ2-5; D possibly corresponds to TRBD2 (6 bases). The sequencing input was PBMCs. The sequence derives from a woman aged 18 to 35 in good health and CMV-seronegative. As DNA, the CDR3 is TGCGCCAGCAGCTTGGTCCAGGGAGGTGAGACCCAGTACTTC. Translated, it gives CASSLVQGGETQYF.